The next 24 T cell receptor beta chains were all read from a single sample in a study of blood T cells in healthy people across ages. The second PCR ran roughly 7 to 12 cycles with a sample-barcoded 5' primer and J-beta primers. TCRdb re-derived calls from the 5' RACE reads in MiXCR, one entry per CDR3 protein. The sample holds 550,000 to 600,000 distinct CDR3 sequences, 27% seen once. The sequenced sample was blood. All receptors come from a woman aged 70 to 79 in good health.

The CDR3 coding sequence is TGTGCCAGCAGTTTAGTGCCAGGGTTGGGAGAGACCCAGTACTTC. Its protein is CASSLVPGLGETQYF. V gene TRBV12-3 or TRBV12-4 combines with J gene TRBJ2-5; the D gene is possibly TRBD1 (5 bases). Trimming removed 1 base from V and 4 bases from J, with 13 bases in between. The CDR3 has 15 amino acids.

This chain's CDR3 is CASSFSTGGFYEQYF. CDR3 bases: TGTGCCAGCAGTTTCTCGACAGGGGGCTTCTACGAGCAGTACTTC. V is TRBV12-3 or TRBV12-4 and J is TRBJ2-7; 10 bases line up with TRBD1. J lost 3 bases, V lost 3 bases, and 5 bases had no gene match. The CDR3 consists of 15 residues.

J is TRBJ1-1 and V is TRBV19, with D hard to call. Trimming stripped 8 bases from V and 1 base from J, with 14 bases between. The CDR3 sequence is 14 residues long. Germline V gene data show CDR1 as LNHDA and CDR2 as SQIVND (reference sequence). The CDR3 spells CASELRYGNTEAFF. The CDR3 coding sequence is TGTGCCAGTGAGTTACGATATGGGAACACTGAAGCTTTCTTT.

This clonotype has only a few counts. The V and J genes are TRBV19 and TRBJ2-1; D unclear. TRBJ2-7 matches the DNA end more closely, so the J call is doubtful. There are 14 residues in the CDR3. CDR1 LNHDA and CDR2 SQIVND come from the germline V gene (reference sequence). The CDR3 DNA sequence: TGTGCCAGTAGTATACTCCCCGGGCGGTACGAGCAGTACTTC. Protein sequence: CASSILPGRYEQYF.

J is TRBJ2-1 and V is TRBV20-1, with D possibly being TRBD1 (5 bases). Per germline, CDR1 DFQATT and CDR2 SNEGSKA (reference sequence). There are 15 residues in the CDR3. V shed 7 bases and J shed 5 bases, with 21 bases lying between them. Here the CDR3 DNA reads TGCAGTGTCCTGCTTGGGGCAGGAGCCAACAATGAGCAGTTCTTC. Protein sequence: CSVLLGAGANNEQFF.

This clonotype was found a few times. This rearrangement joins TRBV3-1 to TRBJ2-7, with D tentatively TRBD1 or TRBD2 (6 bases each). The V gene lost 0 bases and the J gene lost 5 bases, with 14 bases spanning the gap. CDR3 length: 15 amino acids. From germline, CDR1 is LGHDT and CDR2 YNNKEL (reference sequence). As DNA, the CDR3 is TGTGCCAGCAGCCAAGAGCGGCCGGGGGCGGACGAGCAGTACTTC. Its translation is CASSQERPGADEQYF.

The chain has TRBV9 and TRBJ1-6, with D hard to call. Trimming removed 0 bases from V and 5 bases from J, with 12 bases in between. This CDR3 is 16 amino acids long. Germline V CDR1 and CDR2: SGDLS, YYNGEE. The CDR3 DNA reads TGTGCCAGCAGCGTAGAGAGGGTGTTAAATAATTCACCCCTCCACTTT. It codes for CASSVERVLNNSPLHF.

The V call is TRBV7-2, the J call TRBJ2-1, with D perhaps assigned TRBD1 or TRBD2 (6 bases each). The length of the CDR3 is 15 residues. Per germline, CDR1 SGHTA and CDR2 FQGNSA. Trimming stripped 2 bases from V and 5 bases from J, with 13 bases between. The CDR3 DNA reads as TGTGCCAGCAGCTTATTCGGGGGCCGAAACAATGAGCAGTTCTTC. Its translation: CASSLFGGRNNEQFF.

A few counts support this clonotype. V is TRBV7-2 and J is TRBJ2-7, with D possibly TRBD1 on 5 matching bases. Trimming left V 7 bases short and J 4 bases short, with 17 bases between. The CDR3 has 14 residues. The V gene's germline CDR1 is SGHTA and CDR2 FQGNSA. The DNA of the CDR3 is TGTGCCAGCAACCTAGGGGCAGGCCCGTACGAGCAGTACTTC. Its translation is CASNLGAGPYEQYF. The whole variable domain, filled in from reference TRBV7-2 and TRBJ2-7, reads GAGVSQSPSNKVTEKGKDVELRCDPISGHTALYWYRQSLGQGLEFLIYFQGNSAPDKSGLPSDRFSAERTGGSVSTLTIQRTQQEDSAVYLCASNLGAGPYEQYFGPGTRLTVT.

This clonotype was seen more than once but under ten times. The chain links TRBV9 to TRBJ1-1; D gene unclear. Germline CDR1 SGDLS, CDR2 YYNGEE. The CDR3 is 13 residues long. The germline V and J ends were trimmed by 0 bases and 5 bases, with 8 bases remaining between them. In DNA form, the CDR3 reads TGTGCCAGCAGCGTAGAAATGAGGACTGAAGCTTTCTTT. Its translation is CASSVEMRTEAFF.

This rearrangement joins TRBV9 to TRBJ2-1; D is possibly TRBD2 (7 bases). The last part of the DNA fits TRBJ2-5 better; the J call may be wrong. CDR1 and CDR2 (germline): SGDLS, YYNGEE. CDR3 length: 13 residues. The CDR3 coding sequence is TGTGCCAGCAGCGGACGGGGGGCAGAGACCCAGTACTTC. Translated, it gives CASSGRGAETQYF.

This clonotype has only a few counts. The chain employs TRBV20-1 and TRBJ2-7, with D possibly being TRBD1 or TRBD2 (5 bases each). Germline assignment: CDR1 DFQATT and CDR2 SNEGSKA (reference sequence). The CDR3 is 14 residues long. Trimming stripped 6 bases from V and 3 bases from J, with 18 bases between. Written as DNA, the CDR3 is TGCAGTGCCAACCCTCCGGGACGTGTCTACGAGCAGTACTTC. Translated, it gives CSANPPGRVYEQYF.

V is TRBV10-3 and J is TRBJ2-3; TRBD2 matches at 7 bases. This CDR3 is 17 amino acids long. V gave up 1 base and J gave up 1 base; unmatched junction bases: 8. Per the germline V gene, CDR1 is ENHRY and CDR2 is SYGVKD. CDR3 coding DNA: TGTGCCATCAGTGAGTTCATAGCGGCGGGGGGCACAGATACGCAGTATTTT. Its protein product is CAISEFIAAGGTDTQYF.

Concerning this clonotype: This may be a read error: a much more frequent sequence differs by one nucleotide. The chain couples TRBV7-3 to TRBJ1-2; the D is unclear. The length of the CDR3 is 12 residues. From germline, CDR1 is SGHTA and CDR2 FQGTGA. V lost 6 bases and J lost 9, with 14 bases in between. The CDR3 reads CASRPDYDSYTF. The CDR3 DNA sequence: TGTGCCAGCAGGCCCGACTACGACAGCTACACCTTC.

The chain links TRBV5-1 to TRBJ2-7; the match to TRBD2 covers 7 bases. CDR3 length: 15 residues. Germline trimming cut 4 bases from V and 4 bases from J; bases unmatched to any gene: 11. Germline lookup yields CDR1 SGHRS and CDR2 YFSETQ. For the CDR3, the DNA is TGCGCCAGCAGCGCCGTGGCCAGCGGGGTGTACGAGCAGTACTTC. Encoded protein: CASSAVASGVYEQYF.

This clonotype came up a few times. The chain recombines TRBV12-3 or TRBV12-4 with TRBJ1-1; no clear D gene. V was pared by 6 bases and J by 5 bases, with 16 bases between. This CDR3 has 14 residues. The CDR3 nucleotides read TGTGCCAGCAGCCCAAGGCCCTTGGGGACTGAAGCTTTCTTT. Protein product: CASSPRPLGTEAFF.

This sequence joins TRBV6-6 and TRBJ2-5; either TRBD1 or TRBD2 may fit D (6 bases each). The V gene's germline CDR1 is MNHNY and CDR2 SVGAGI (reference sequence). Between the trimmed V and J ends, which lost 8 bases and 7 bases, there was a span of 26 bases. The CDR3 runs 16 residues. The CDR3 DNA reads as TGTGCCAGCGGCCCAGTGGGGGGCATTAGGGTAGGGACCCAGTACTTC. This sequence encodes CASGPVGGIRVGTQYF.

The gene calls are TRBV15 and TRBJ2-5, with D perhaps TRBD1 or TRBD2 (5 bases each). CDR1 LNHNV and CDR2 YYDKDF come from the germline V gene (reference sequence). The CDR3 loop spans 15 amino acids. V lost 3 bases and J 5 bases, leaving 16 bases between the germline ends. This CDR3 is CATSRDIGMRETQYF. The CDR3 DNA sequence: TGTGCCACCAGCAGGGACATCGGGATGAGGGAGACCCAGTACTTC. Variable domain in full (rest from reference TRBV15 and TRBJ2-5): DAMVIQNPRYQVTQFGKPVTLSCSQTLNHNVMYWYQQKSSQAPKLLFHYYDKDFNNEADTPDNFQSRRPNTSFCFLDIRSPGLGDTAMYLCATSRDIGMRETQYFGPGTRLLVL.

CDR3 amino acids: CASSEAAETQYF. The DNA for the CDR3 is TGTGCCAGCAGTGAAGCCGCAGAGACCCAGTACTTC. The chain combines TRBV2 with TRBJ2-5; unclear D gene. The CDR3 has 12 amino acids. The germline gives CDR1 SNHLY, CDR2 FYNNEI. V was trimmed by 0 bases and J by 4 bases, leaving 3 bases between them. The full variable domain, with the rest looked up from reference TRBV2 and TRBJ2-5, is EPEVTQTPSHQVTQMGQEVILRCVPISNHLYFYWYRQILGQKVEFLVSFYNNEISEKSEIFDDQFSVERPDGSNFTLKIRSTKLEDSAMYFCASSEAAETQYFGPGTRLLVL.

V usage is TRBV11-2 and J usage is TRBJ2-5; TRBD1 is a possible D gene (6 bases). The CDR3 spans 15 residues. Germline lookup yields CDR1 SGHAT and CDR2 FQNNGV. Between the trimmed V and J ends, which lost 5 bases and 4 bases, there was a span of 17 bases. The CDR3: CASSLPVQGPETQYF. The CDR3 DNA is TGTGCCAGCAGCCTCCCGGTACAGGGACCAGAGACCCAGTACTTC. The variable domain in full, with the rest retrieved from reference TRBV11-2 and TRBJ2-5, is EAGVAQSPRYKIIEKRQSVAFWCNPISGHATLYWYQQILGQGPKLLIQFQNNGVVDDSQLPKDRFSAERLKGVDSTLKIQPAKLEDSAVYLCASSLPVQGPETQYFGPGTRLLVL.

This clonotype was recorded a few times. The V and J genes are TRBV20-1 and TRBJ2-1; D possibly corresponds to TRBD1 (6 bases). CDR1 is DFQATT and CDR2 is SNEGSKA in the germline V gene (reference sequence). Trimming shortened V by 2 bases and J by 5 bases, and 16 bases separated the two germline ends. The CDR3 has 15 residues. CDR3 sequence reads: CSARPSGGDNNEQFF. CDR3 nucleotides: TGCAGTGCTAGACCATCGGGTGGGGACAACAATGAGCAGTTCTTC.

The J gene is TRBJ2-1, the V gene TRBV10-3; 9 nucleotides agree with TRBD1. The germline V gene has CDR1 ENHRY and CDR2 SYGVKD. This CDR3 spans 16 amino acids. V shed 0 bases and J 5 bases; nucleotides not matched to a gene: 5. The CDR3 region is CAISESNGQGNNEQFF. As DNA, the CDR3 is TGTGCCATCAGTGAGTCGAACGGACAGGGGAACAATGAGCAGTTCTTC.

Turning to this clonotype: At one end, the junction sequence differs from germline, possibly due to a read error. Here the CDR3 reads CASSPALRSREQYF. The CDR3 DNA reads as TGTGCCAGCAGCCCGGCGTTGCGATCGCGAGAGCAGTACTTT. The chain combines TRBV6-6 with TRBJ2-5; D call uncertain. CDR3 size: 14 residues. Germline CDR1 reads MNHNY; CDR2 reads SVGAGI (reference sequence).

This clonotype came up a few times. This sequence joins TRBV11-2 and TRBJ2-1; D remains ambiguous. Germline V gene sequence: CDR1 SGHAT, CDR2 FQNNGV. The length of the CDR3 is 11 residues. V shed 7 bases and J shed 3 bases, with 4 bases lying between them. The CDR3 here is CASTLYNEQFF. In nucleotides, the CDR3 is TGTGCCAGCACCCTCTACAATGAGCAGTTCTTC.